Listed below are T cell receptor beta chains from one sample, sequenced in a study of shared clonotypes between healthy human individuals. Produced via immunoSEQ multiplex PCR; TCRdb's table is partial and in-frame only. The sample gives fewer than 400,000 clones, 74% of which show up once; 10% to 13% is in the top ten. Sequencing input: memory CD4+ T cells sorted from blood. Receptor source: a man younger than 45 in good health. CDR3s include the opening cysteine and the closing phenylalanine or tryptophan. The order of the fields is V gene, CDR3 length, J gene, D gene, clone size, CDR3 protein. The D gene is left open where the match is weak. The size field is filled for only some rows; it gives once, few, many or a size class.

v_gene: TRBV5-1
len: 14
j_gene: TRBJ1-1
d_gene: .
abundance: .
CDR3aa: CASSLGGHQEEAFF

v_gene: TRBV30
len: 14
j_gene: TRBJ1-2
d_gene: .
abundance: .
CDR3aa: CAWSDPPGLRGYTF

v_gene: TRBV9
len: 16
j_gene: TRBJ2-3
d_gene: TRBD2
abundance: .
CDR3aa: CASSASSGSVTDTQYF

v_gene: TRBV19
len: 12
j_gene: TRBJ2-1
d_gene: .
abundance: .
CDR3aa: CASSIDRGEQFF

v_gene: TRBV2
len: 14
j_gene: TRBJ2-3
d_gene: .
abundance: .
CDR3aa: CASKATSESDTQYF

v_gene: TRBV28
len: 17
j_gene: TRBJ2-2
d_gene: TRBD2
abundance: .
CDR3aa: CASSFWSLAGADGELFF

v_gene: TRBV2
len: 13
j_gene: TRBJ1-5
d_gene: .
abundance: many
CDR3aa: CASCLQSNQPQHF

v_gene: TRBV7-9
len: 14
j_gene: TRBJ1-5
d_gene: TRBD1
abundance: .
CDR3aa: CASRTGQGDQPQHF

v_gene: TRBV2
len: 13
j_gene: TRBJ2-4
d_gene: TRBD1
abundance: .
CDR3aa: CATTPGQRNIQYF

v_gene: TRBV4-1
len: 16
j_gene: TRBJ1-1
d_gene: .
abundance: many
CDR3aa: CASSWNPGRKNTEAFF

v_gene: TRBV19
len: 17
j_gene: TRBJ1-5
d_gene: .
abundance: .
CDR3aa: CASSIDDRQRGIRPQHF

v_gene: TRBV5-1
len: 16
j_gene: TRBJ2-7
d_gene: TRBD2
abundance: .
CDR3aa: CASSLLIAGPNYEQYF

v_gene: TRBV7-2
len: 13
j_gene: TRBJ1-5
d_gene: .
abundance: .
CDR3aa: CASSFLIDQPQHF

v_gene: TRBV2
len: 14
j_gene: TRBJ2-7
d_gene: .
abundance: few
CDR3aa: CASRRDHASYEQYF

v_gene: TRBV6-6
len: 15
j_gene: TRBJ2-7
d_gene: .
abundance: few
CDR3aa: CASSYSPKGSYEQYF

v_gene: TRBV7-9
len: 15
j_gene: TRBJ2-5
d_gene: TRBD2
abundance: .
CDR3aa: CASSLNRAGVETQYF

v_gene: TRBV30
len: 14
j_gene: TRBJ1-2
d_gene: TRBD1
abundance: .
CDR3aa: CAWRDRWPFSGYTF

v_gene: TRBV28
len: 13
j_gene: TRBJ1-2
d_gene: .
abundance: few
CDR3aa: CASSKAGIYGYTF

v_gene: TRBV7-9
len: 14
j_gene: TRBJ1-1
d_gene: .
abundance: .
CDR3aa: CASSQSTRGTEAFF

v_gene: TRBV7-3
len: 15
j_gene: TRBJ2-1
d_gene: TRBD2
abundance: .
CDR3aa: CASSLSSGGYNEQFF

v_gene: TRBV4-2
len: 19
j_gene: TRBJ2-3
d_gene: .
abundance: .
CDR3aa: CASSQGRFGGGPSTDTQYF

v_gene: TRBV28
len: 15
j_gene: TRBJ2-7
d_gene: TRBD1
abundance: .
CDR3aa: CASSPLDRNPYEQYF

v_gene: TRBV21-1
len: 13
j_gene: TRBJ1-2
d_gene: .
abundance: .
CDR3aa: CASEQGVRYGYTF

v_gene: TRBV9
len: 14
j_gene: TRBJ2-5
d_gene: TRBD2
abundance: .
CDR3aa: CASGRQTGGETQYF

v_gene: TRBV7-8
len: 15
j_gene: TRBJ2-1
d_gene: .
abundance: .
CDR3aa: CASSPRDSRGNEQFF

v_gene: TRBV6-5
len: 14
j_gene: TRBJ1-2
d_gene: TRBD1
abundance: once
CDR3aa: CASSPGTGVYGYTF

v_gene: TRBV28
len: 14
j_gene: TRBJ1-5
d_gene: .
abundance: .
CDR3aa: CASSPPGANQPQHF

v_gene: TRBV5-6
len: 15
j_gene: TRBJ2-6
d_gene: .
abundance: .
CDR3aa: CASSLGLSGANVLTF

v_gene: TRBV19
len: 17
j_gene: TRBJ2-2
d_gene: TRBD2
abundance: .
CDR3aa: CASTPAPTSGRPGELFF

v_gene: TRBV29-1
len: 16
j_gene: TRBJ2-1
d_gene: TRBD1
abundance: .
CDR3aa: CSVVGGQALSYNEQFF

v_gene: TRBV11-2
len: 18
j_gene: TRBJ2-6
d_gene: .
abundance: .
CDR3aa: CASSFTLGRNSGANVLTF

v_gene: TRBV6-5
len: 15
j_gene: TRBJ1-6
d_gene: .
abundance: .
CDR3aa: CASRGIGRNNSPLHF

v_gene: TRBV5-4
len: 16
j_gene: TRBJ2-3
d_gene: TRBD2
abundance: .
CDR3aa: CASSLAPTSGTDTQYF

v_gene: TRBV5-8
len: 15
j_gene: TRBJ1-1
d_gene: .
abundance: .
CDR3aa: CASSLVGSPNTEAFF

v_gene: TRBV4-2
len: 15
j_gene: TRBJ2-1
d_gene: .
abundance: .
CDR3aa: CASSQGGESYNEQFF

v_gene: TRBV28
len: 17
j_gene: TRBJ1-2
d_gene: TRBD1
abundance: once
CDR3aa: CASSFSGTGPKGYGYTF

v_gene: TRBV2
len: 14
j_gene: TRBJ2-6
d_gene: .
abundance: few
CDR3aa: CASVKRDGANVLTF

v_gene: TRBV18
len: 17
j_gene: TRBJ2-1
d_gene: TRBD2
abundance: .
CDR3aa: CASSPPFTSGRANEQFF

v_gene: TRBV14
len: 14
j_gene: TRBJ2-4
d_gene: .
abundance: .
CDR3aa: CASSQALAKNIQYF

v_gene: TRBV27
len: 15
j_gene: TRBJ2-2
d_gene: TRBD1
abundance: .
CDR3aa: CASSLLGQGAGELFF

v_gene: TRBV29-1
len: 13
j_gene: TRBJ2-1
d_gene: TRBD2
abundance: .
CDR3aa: CSASGSPAGEQFF

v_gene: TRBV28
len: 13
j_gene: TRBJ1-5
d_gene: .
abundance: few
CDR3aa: CASRDLRDQPQHF

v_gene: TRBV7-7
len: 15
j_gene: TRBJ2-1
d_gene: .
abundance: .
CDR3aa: CASSAIDGSYGEQFF

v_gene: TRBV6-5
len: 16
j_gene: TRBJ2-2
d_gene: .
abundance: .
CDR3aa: CASSYSWRGAGGELFF

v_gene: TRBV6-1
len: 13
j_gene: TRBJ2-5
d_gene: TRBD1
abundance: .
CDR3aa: CAGRQGWEETQYF

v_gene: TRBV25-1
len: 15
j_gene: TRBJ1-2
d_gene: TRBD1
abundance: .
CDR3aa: CASSGSGTGVYGYTF

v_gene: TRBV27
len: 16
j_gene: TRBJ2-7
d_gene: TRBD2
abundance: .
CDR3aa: CASSFFGTSGNNEQYF

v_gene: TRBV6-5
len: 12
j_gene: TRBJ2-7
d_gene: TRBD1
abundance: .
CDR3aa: CASRGQTYEQYF

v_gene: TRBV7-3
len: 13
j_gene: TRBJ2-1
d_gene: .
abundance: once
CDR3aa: CASSFRWNNEQFF

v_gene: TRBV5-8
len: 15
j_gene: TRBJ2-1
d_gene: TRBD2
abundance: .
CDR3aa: CASSPLASSYNEQFF

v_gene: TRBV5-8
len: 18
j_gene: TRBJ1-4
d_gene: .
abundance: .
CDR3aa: CASSLTQGAVATNEKLFF

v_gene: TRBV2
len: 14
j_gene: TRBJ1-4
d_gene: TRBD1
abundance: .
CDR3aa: CASRPGQGSEKLFF

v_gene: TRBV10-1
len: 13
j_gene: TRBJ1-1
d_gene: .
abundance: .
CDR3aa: CASSFGLGTEAFF

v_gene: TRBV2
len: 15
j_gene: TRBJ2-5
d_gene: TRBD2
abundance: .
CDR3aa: CASSPSPGGGETQYF

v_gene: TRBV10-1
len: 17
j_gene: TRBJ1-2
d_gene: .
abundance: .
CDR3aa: CASSEAMVGHSNYGYTF

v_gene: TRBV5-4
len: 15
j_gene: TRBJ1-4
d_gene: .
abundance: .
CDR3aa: CASSLRGGTNEKLFF

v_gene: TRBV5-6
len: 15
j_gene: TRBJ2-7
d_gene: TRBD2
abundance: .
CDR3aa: CASTITPTSGTEQYF